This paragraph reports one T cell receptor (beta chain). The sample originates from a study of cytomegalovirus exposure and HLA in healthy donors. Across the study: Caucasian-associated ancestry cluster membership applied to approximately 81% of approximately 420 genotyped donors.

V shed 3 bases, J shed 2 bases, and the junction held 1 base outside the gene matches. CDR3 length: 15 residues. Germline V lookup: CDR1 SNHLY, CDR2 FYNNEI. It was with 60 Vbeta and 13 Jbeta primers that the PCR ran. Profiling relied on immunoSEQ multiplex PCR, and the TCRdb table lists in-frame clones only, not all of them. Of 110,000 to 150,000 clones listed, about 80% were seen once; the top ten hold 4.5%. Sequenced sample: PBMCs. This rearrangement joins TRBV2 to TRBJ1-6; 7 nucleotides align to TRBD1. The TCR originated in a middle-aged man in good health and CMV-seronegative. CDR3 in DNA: TGTGCCAGCAGTGAGACAGGGACCTATAATTCACCCCTCCACTTT. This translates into CASSETGTYNSPLHF.